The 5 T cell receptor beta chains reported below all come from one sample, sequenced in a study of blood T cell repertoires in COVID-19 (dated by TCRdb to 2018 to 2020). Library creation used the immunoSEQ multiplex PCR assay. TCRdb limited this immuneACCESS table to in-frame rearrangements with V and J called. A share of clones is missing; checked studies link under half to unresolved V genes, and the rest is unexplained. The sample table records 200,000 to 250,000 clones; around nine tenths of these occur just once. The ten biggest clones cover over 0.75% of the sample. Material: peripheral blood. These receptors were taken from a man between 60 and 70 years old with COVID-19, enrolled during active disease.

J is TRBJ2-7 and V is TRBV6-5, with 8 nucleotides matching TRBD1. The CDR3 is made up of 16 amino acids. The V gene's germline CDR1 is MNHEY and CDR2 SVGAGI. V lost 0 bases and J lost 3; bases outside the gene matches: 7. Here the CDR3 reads CASSYSTGASFYEQYF. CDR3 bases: TGTGCCAGCAGTTACTCGACAGGGGCTAGCTTCTACGAGCAGTACTTC.

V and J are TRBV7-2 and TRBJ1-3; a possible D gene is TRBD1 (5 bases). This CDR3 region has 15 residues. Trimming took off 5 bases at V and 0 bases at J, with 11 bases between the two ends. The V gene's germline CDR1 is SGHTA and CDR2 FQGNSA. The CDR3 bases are TGTGCCAGCAGCGCAAGGACACCCTCTGGAAACACCATATATTTT. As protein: CASSARTPSGNTIYF.

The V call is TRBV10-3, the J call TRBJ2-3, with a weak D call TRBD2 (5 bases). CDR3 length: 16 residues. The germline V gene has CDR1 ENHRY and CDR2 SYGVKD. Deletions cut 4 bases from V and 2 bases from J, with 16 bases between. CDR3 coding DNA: TGTGCCATCAGTGGAAGAGCTAGCCCAAACACAGATACGCAGTATTTT. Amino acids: CAISGRASPNTDTQYF.

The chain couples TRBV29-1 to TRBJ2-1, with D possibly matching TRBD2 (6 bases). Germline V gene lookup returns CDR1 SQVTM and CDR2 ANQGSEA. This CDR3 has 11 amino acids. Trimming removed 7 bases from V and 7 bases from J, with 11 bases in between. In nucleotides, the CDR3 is TGCAGCGCCCGCGGAGGGAATGAGCAGTTCTTC. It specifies CSARGGNEQFF.

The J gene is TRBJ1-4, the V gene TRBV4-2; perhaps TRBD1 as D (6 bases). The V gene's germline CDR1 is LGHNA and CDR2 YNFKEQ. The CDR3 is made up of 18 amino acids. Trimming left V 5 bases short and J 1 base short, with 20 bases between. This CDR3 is CASSTPAAGVLTNEKLFF. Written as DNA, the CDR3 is TGTGCCAGCAGCACCCCCGCGGCAGGGGTGTTAACTAATGAAAAACTGTTTTTT.